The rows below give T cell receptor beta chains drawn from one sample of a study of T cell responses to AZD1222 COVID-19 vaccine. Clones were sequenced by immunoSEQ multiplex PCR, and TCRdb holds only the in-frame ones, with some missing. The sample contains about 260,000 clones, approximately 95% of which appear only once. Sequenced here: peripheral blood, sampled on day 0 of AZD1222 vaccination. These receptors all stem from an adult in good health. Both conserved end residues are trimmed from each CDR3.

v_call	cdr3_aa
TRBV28	ASSALGGYSGNTIY
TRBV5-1	ASSLERTGNYGYT
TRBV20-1	RRGGGEAF
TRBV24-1	ATSESGGNQPQH
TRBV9	ASSVGADRTGELF
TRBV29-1	SAIVGRLEKLF
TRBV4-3	ASSQLQGHGNTIY
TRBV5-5	ASSFGTLSYGYT
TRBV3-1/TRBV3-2	ASSHGPLRAF
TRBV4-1	ASSRRQSRDYGYT
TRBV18	ASSPPGLRPDNEQF
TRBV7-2	ASSTDPYGYT
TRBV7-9	ASSLGTANTEAF
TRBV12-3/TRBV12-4	ASSIGGHGYT
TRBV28	ASSRTLVGELF
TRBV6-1	ASSGPDREVYTEAF